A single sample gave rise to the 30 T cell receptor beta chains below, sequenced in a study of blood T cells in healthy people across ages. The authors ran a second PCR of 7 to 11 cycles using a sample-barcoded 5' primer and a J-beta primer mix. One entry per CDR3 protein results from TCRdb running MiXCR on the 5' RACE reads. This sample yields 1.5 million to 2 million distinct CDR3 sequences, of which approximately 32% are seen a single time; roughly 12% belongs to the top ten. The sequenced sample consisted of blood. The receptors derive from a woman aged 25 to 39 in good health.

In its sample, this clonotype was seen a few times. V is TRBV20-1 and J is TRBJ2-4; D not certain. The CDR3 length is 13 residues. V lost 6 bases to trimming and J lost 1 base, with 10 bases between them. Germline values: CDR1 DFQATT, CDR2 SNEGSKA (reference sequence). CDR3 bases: TGCAGTGCAAGTGACGGTGCCAAAAACATTCAGTACTTC. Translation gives CSASDGAKNIQYF.

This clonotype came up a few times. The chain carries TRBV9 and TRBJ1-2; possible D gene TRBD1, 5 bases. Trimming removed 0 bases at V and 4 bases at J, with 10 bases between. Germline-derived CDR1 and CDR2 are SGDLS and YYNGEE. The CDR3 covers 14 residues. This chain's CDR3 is CASSVDSGLYGYTF. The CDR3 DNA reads TGTGCCAGCAGCGTAGATTCAGGGCTCTATGGCTACACCTTC.

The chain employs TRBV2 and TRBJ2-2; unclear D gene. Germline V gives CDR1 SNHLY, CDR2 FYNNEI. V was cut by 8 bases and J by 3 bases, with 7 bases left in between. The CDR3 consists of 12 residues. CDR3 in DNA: TGTGCCAGCGGAGTGGACACCGGGGAGCTGTTTTTT. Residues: CASGVDTGELFF.

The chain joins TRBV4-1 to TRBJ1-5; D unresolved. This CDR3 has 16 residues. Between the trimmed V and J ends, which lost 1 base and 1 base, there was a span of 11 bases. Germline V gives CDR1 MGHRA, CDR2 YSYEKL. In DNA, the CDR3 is TGCGCCAGCAGCCAAGCCGGGCTTGGGAGCAATCAGCCCCAGCATTTT. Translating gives CASSQAGLGSNQPQHF.

The CDR3 sequence is CSARGNRNANTGELFF. In DNA form, the CDR3 reads TGCAGTGCTAGAGGCAACAGGAACGCGAACACCGGGGAGCTGTTTTTT. The V gene is TRBV20-1, the J gene TRBJ2-2; tentatively, D is TRBD1 (5 bases). Per germline, CDR1 DFQATT and CDR2 SNEGSKA (reference sequence). The V and J ends lost 1 base and 0 bases respectively, with 12 bases between them. The CDR3 spans 16 residues.

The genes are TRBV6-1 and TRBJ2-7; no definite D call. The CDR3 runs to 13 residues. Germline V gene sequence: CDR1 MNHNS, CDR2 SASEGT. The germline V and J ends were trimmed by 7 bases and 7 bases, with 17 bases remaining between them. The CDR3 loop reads CASILVGSGEQYF. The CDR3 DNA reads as TGTGCCAGCATCCTTGTGGGGTCCGGGGAGCAGTACTTC.

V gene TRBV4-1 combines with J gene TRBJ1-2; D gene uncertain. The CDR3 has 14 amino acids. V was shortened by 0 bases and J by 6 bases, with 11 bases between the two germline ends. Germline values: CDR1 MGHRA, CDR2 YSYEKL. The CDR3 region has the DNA TGCGCCAGCAGCCAAGAATTTCTGGGCCATGGCTACACCTTC. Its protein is CASSQEFLGHGYTF.

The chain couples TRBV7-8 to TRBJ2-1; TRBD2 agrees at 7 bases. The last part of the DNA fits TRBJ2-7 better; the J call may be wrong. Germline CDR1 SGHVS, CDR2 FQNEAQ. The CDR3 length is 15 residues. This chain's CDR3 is CASSWDYMGNNEQYF. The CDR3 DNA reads TGTGCCAGCAGCTGGGACTATATGGGGAACAATGAGCAGTACTTC.

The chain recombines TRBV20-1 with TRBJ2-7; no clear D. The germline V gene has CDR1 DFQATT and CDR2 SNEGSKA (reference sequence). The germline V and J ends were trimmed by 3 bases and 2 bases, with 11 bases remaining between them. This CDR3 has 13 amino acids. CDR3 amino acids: CSASKGSPYEQYF. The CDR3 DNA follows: TGCAGTGCTAGCAAAGGTAGTCCCTACGAGCAGTACTTC.

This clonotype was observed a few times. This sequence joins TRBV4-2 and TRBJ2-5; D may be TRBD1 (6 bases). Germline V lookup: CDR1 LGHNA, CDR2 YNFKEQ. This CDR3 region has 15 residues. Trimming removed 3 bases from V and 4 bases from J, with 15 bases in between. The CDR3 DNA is TGTGCCAGCAGCCACTGGGGGCAGGGATCAGAGACCCAGTACTTC. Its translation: CASSHWGQGSETQYF.

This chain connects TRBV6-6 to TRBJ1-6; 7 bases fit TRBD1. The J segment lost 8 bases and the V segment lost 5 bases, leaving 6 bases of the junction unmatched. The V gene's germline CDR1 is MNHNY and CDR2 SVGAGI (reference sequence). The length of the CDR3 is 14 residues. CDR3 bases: TGTGCCAGCAGTCTACAGGGGACTCATTCACCCCTCCACTTT. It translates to CASSLQGTHSPLHF.

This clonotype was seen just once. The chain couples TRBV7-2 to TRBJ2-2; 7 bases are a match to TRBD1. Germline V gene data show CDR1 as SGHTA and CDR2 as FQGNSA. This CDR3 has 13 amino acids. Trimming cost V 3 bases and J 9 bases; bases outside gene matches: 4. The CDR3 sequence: CASSLDRLWELFF. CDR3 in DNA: TGTGCCAGCAGCTTGGACAGGCTATGGGAGCTGTTTTTT. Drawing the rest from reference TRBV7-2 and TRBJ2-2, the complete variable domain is GAGVSQSPSNKVTEKGKDVELRCDPISGHTALYWYRQSLGQGLEFLIYFQGNSAPDKSGLPSDRFSAERTGGSVSTLTIQRTQQEDSAVYLCASSLDRLWELFFGEGSRLTVL.

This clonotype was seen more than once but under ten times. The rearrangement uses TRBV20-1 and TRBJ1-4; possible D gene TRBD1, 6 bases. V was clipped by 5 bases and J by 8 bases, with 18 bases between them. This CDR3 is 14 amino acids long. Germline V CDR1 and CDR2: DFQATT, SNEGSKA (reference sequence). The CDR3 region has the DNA TGCAGTGCTCTTACGAGGGGGGGAAGCGAAAAACTGTTTTTT. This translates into CSALTRGGSEKLFF.

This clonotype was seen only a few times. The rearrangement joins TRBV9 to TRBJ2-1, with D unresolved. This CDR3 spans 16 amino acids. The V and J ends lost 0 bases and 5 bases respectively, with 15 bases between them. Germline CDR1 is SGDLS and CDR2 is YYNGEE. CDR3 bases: TGTGCCAGCAGCGTAGCTCGGGCAGTTCTAGACAATGAGCAGTTCTTC. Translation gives CASSVARAVLDNEQFF.

The DNA for the CDR3 is TGCGCCAGCAGCTCACGCACAGGGAGCGAGCAGTACTTC. Translation: CASSSRTGSEQYF. This chain connects TRBV5-1 to TRBJ2-7, with TRBD1 as a possible D gene (6 bases). This CDR3 has 13 amino acids. Deletions cut 3 bases from V and 6 bases from J, with 13 bases between. Looked up from germline, CDR1 is SGHRS and CDR2 is YFSETQ.

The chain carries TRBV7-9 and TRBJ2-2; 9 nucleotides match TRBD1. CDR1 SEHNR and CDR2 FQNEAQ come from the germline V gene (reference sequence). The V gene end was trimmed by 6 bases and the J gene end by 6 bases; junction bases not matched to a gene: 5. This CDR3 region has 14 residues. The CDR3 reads CASSPTGGPGELFF. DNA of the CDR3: TGTGCCAGCAGTCCTACAGGGGGCCCCGGGGAGCTGTTTTTT.

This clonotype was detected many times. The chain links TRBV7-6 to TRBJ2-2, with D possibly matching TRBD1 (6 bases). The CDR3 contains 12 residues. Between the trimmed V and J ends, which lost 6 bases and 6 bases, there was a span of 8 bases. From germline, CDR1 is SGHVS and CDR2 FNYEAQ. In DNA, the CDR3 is TGTGCCAGCAGAACAGGGTCCGGGGAGCTGTTTTTT. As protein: CASRTGSGELFF.

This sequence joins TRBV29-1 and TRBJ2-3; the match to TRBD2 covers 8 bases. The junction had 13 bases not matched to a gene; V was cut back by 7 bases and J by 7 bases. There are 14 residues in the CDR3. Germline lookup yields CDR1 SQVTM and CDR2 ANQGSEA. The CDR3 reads CSASAGGRTNTQYF. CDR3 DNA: TGCAGCGCTTCGGCGGGAGGTCGGACAAATACGCAGTATTTT.

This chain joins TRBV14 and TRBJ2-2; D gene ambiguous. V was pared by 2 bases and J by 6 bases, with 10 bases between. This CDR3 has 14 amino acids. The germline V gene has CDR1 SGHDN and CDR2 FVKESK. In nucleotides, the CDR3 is TGTGCCAGCAGCCAATACGGAGTATCCGGGGAGCTGTTTTTT. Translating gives CASSQYGVSGELFF.

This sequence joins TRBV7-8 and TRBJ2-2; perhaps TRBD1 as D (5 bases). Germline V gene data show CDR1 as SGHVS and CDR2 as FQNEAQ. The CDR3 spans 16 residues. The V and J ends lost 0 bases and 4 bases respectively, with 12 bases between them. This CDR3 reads CASSLAIGAGTGELFF. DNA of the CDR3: TGTGCCAGCAGCTTAGCTATTGGGGCCGGCACCGGGGAGCTGTTTTTT.

In nucleotides, the CDR3 is TGTGCCAGCAGCTCCCACCCGGGTCGTACTACAGATACGCAGTATTTT. This sequence encodes CASSSHPGRTTDTQYF. The V call is TRBV7-9, the J call TRBJ2-3; D not resolved. In germline, CDR1 is SEHNR, CDR2 FQNEAQ (reference sequence). This CDR3 region has 16 residues. Trimming cost V 4 bases and J 3 bases, with 17 bases left between them.

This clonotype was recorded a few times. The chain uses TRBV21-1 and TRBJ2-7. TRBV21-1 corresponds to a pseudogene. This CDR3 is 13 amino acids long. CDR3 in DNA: TGTGCCAGCAGCAAAGTAGGCTCCTGGGAGCAGTACTTC. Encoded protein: CASSKVGSWEQYF.

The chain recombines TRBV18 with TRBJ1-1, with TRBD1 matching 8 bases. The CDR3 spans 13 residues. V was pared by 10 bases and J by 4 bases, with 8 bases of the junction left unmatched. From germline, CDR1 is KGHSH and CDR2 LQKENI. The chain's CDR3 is CATEIGQGTEAFF. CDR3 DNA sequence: TGTGCCACCGAGATTGGACAGGGCACTGAAGCTTTCTTT.

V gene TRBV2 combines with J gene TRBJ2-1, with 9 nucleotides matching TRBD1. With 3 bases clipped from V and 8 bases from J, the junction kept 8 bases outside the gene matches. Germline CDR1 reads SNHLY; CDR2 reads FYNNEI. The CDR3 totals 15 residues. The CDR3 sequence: CASSDTGGGMDEQFF. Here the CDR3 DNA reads TGTGCCAGCAGTGATACAGGGGGCGGTATGGATGAGCAGTTCTTC.

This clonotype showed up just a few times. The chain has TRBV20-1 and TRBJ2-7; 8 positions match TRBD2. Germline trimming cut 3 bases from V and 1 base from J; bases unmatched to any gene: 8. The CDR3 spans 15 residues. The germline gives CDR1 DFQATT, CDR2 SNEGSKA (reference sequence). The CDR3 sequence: CSASETSGFSYEQYF. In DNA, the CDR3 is TGCAGTGCTAGTGAAACTAGCGGCTTTTCCTACGAGCAGTACTTC.

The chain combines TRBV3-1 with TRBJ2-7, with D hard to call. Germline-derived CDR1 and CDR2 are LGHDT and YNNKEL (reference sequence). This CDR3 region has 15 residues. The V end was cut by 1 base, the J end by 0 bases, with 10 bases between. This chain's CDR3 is CASSQASEFSYEQYF. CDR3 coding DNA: TGTGCCAGCAGCCAAGCGTCCGAATTCTCCTACGAGCAGTACTTC.

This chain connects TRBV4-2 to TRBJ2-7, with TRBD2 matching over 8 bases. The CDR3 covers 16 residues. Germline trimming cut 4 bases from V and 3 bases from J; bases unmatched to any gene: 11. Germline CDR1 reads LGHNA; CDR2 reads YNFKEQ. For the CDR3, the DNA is TGTGCCAGCAGCCGGGAAGCGGGAGCGGGCTTCTACGAGCAGTACTTC. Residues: CASSREAGAGFYEQYF.

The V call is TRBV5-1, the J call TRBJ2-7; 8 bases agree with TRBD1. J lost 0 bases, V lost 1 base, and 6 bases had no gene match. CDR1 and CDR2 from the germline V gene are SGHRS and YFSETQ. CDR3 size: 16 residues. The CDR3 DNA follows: TGCGCCAGCAGCTTGTCTGGGGACAGGATCTCCTACGAGCAGTACTTC. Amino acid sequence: CASSLSGDRISYEQYF.

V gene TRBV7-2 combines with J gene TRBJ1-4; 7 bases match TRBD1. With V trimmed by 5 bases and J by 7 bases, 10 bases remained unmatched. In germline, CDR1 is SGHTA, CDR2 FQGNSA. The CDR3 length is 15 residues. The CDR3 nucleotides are TGTGCCAGCAGCCAGAACAGGGGTGTAAGTGAAAAACTGTTTTTT. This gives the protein CASSQNRGVSEKLFF. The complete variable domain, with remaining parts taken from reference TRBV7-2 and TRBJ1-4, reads GAGVSQSPSNKVTEKGKDVELRCDPISGHTALYWYRQSLGQGLEFLIYFQGNSAPDKSGLPSDRFSAERTGGSVSTLTIQRTQQEDSAVYLCASSQNRGVSEKLFFGSGTQLSVL.

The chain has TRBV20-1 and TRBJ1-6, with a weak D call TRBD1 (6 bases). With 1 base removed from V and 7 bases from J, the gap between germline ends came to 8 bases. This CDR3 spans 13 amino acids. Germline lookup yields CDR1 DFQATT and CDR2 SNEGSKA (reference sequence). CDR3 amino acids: CSARGDNNSPLHF. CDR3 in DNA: TGCAGTGCTAGAGGGGACAACAATTCACCCCTCCACTTT.